The T cell receptor beta chain under discussion was sequenced for a study of blood T cells in healthy people across ages. This clonotype was found many times. The germline V and J ends were trimmed by 5 bases and 4 bases, with 13 bases remaining between them. CDR3 length: 13 amino acids. Looked up from germline, CDR1 is SGHDT and CDR2 is YYEEEE. Combining a sample-barcoded 5' primer with a J-beta primer mix, a second PCR ran for roughly 7 to 11 cycles. TCRdb ran MiXCR on the 5' RACE reads and lists one entry per CDR3 protein. The data show about 700,000 distinct CDR3 sequences, roughly 30% seen once. The V gene is TRBV5-6, the J gene TRBJ2-7; D is tentatively TRBD1 or TRBD2 (5 bases each). The sample comprised blood. This TCR derives from a woman older than 75 in good health. The CDR3 protein is CASSRDQFYEQYF. CDR3 in DNA: TGTGCCAGCAGTCGGGACCAGTTTTACGAGCAGTACTTC.